What follows are 17 T cell receptor delta chains derived from one specimen sequenced in a study of gamma-delta T cells after stem cell transplantation. TCRdb reprocessed the RT-PCR reads through CATT. The sample shows about 1,900 delta-chain clones, approximately 14% of them seen only once. Sequenced sample: gamma-delta T cells. The receptors were sampled from a human donor. It is not recorded whose cells these are; they may come from a transplant donor.

The V call is TRDV2, the J call TRDJ3; TRDD3 agrees at 7 bases. The CDR3 sequence is 22 residues long. Unmatched junction bases numbered 19, after V lost 3 bases and J lost 0 bases. CDR1 and CDR2 (germline): GEAIGNYY, EKD. The CDR3 sequence: CACDSATGDILKSSWDTRQMFF. DNA for the CDR3: TGTGCCTGTGACTCTGCGACTGGGGATATCTTGAAGAGCTCCTGGGACACCCGACAGATGTTTTTC.

In its sample, this clone was seen a few times. The chain is built from TRDV2 and TRDJ1, with D hard to call. The germline V gene has CDR1 GEAIGNYY and CDR2 EKD. The CDR3 totals 16 residues. V was cut by 3 bases and J by 0 bases, with 16 bases left in between. The DNA of the CDR3 is TGTGCCTGTGACTCCGTTGCGGGAGAGTACACCGATAAACTCATCTTT. Translation gives CACDSVAGEYTDKLIF.

This sequence joins TRDV2 and TRDJ3; 7 nucleotides line up with TRDD3. V lost 0 bases, J lost 0 bases, and 10 bases stayed unmatched. Per germline, CDR1 GEAIGNYY and CDR2 EKD. This CDR3 has 20 residues. The CDR3 nucleotides are TGTGCCTGTGACACCGGTCCCTGGGGGTTGAGCTCCTGGGACACCCGACAGATGTTTTTC. This translates into CACDTGPWGLSSWDTRQMFF.

This clone was seen a few times. A read error is likely here: a far larger clone is one base away. J is TRDJ3 and V is TRDV2, with 10 bases identical to TRDD3. CDR1 GEAIGNYY and CDR2 EKD come from the germline V gene. The CDR3 is 18 residues long. CDR3 sequence reads: CACDLLGDNSWDTQQMFF. The DNA of the CDR3 is TGTGCCTGTGATCTTCTGGGGGATAACTCCTGGGACACCCAACAGATGTTTTTC.

About this clone: TCRdb's protein, taken from a much larger clone, differs from this DNA's translation at residue 3, likely owing to a read error; the protein displayed comes from the DNA. The gene calls are TRDV2 and TRDJ1; 7 nucleotides align to TRDD3. Germline CDR1 is GEAIGNYY and CDR2 is EKD. The CDR3 length is 16 residues. The CDR3 region has the DNA TGTGCCCGTGACCCAGTACTGGGGAAGCCGACCGATAAACTCATCTTT. It yields the protein CARDPVLGKPTDKLIF.

Although no V gene was called, TRDJ1 is the J gene; the table's D call of TRDD3 was not tested on the DNA. This CDR3 comprises 19 residues. CDR3 sequence reads: CACHRLPTEGGYVTDKLIF. CDR3 in DNA: TGTGCCTGTCACCGACTTCCTACGGAGGGGGGATATGTTACCGATAAACTCATCTTT.

A few counts support this clone. The rearrangement links TRDV2 to TRDJ3; 7 bases fit TRDD3. CDR1 and CDR2 from the germline V gene are GEAIGNYY and EKD. This CDR3 is 18 amino acids long. With 3 bases clipped from V and 0 bases from J, the junction kept 7 bases outside the gene matches. In DNA, the CDR3 is TGTGCCTGTGACTTTACTGGGGAGCACTCCTGGGACACCCGACAGATGTTTTTC. Its translation: CACDFTGEHSWDTRQMFF.

In its sample, this clone is medium-sized. The chain uses TRDV2 and TRDJ1; the match to TRDD3 covers 12 bases. Germline V lookup: CDR1 GEAIGNYY, CDR2 EKD. This CDR3 is 19 amino acids long. V was clipped by 1 base and J by 0 bases; unmatched bases: 11. The CDR3 here is CACDTVSGGYGLYTDKLIF. In DNA, the CDR3 is TGTGCCTGTGACACGGTTTCTGGGGGATACGGACTGTACACCGATAAACTCATCTTT.

This clone was seen only a few times. The junction departs from the called germline gene at one end, perhaps through a read error. The rearrangement uses TRDV2 and TRDJ3, with 9 nucleotides matching TRDD3. Germline V lookup: CDR1 GEAIGNYY, CDR2 EKD. The CDR3 is made up of 20 amino acids. CDR3 sequence: CACAPLLGEPNSCDTRQMFF. CDR3 nucleotide sequence: TGTGCCTGTGCCCCTCTACTGGGGGAGCCCAACTCCTGTGACACCCGCCAGATGTTTTTC.

This clone is deemed large. The CDR3 region is CACDTLLGLGDTGSSWDTRQMFF. In nucleotides, the CDR3 is TGTGCCTGTGACACCCTCCTCGGTCTGGGGGATACTGGAAGCTCCTGGGACACCCGACAGATGTTTTTC. This chain joins TRDV2 and TRDJ3, with 11 positions matching TRDD3. V trimming: 0 bases; J trimming: 0 bases; junction bases outside the gene matches: 15. Germline V gives CDR1 GEAIGNYY, CDR2 EKD. The CDR3 consists of 23 residues.

This chain joins TRDV2 and TRDJ1; maybe TRDD3 (6 bases). TCRdb carries no J gene annotation; the J gene was assigned here by matching the DNA with germline. The CDR3 spans 17 residues. CDR1 is GEAIGNYY, CDR2 EKD, per germline. Trimming took off 1 base at V and 7 bases at J, with 24 bases between the two ends. The CDR3 DNA sequence: TGTGCCTGTGACACGGCTGGGGTATACAAGCTCAAGGCTAAACTCATCTTT. Its protein is CACDTAGVYKLKAKLIF.

Notes on this clone: At one of its ends the junction is not consistent with the germline gene, which may arise from a read error. The chain is built from TRDV2 and TRDJ2; 12 bases are shared with TRDD3. TCRdb carries no J gene annotation; the J gene was assigned here by matching the DNA with germline. The germline gives CDR1 GEAIGNYY, CDR2 EKD. The CDR3 contains 20 residues. CDR3 DNA sequence: TGTGCCTGTGACCCCATAAGTAGCGGACTGGGGGATACCAAGAAAGCAAAACTCTTCTTT. Translating it yields CACDPISSGLGDTKKAKLFF.

In this sample, this clone turned up once. This chain joins TRDV2 and TRDJ1; 11 bases line up with TRDD3. Germline matching of the DNA provided the J gene here, since TCRdb leaves it blank. The CDR3 runs to 16 residues. CDR1 and CDR2 (germline): GEAIGNYY, EKD. V was clipped by 2 bases and J by 9 bases; unmatched bases: 13. As DNA, the CDR3 is TGTGCCTGTGACAGCCTACTGGGGGATAAGCGGCGAGAACTCATCTTT. It specifies CACDSLLGDKRRELIF.

The J gene is TRDJ1, the V gene TRDV1; D unresolved. V was shortened by 0 bases and J by 0 bases, with 26 bases between the two germline ends. Germline V gene lookup returns CDR1 TSWWSYY and CDR2 QGS. This CDR3 comprises 21 residues. CDR3 in DNA: TGTGCTCTTGGGGAACTCTTTTCCCCGTTCCATGCATCCTCGTACACCGATAAACTCATCTTT. It is translated as CALGELFSPFHASSYTDKLIF.

This clone was seen a handful of times. The V gene is TRDV2, the J gene TRDJ1; 9 bases agree with TRDD3. V lost 3 bases, J lost 3 bases, and 10 bases stayed unmatched. CDR1 GEAIGNYY and CDR2 EKD come from the germline V gene. The CDR3 has 16 residues. In nucleotides, the CDR3 is TGTGCCTGTGACTCTTTACTGGGGGAAACGGCCGATAAACTCATCTTT. It specifies CACDSLLGETADKLIF.

The chain carries TRDV2 and TRDJ1, with D unclear. This CDR3 contains 16 residues. The germline V and J ends were trimmed by 5 bases and 2 bases, with 20 bases remaining between them. CDR1 and CDR2 (germline): GEAIGNYY, EKD. The CDR3 is CACGTLLPVNTDKLIF. In nucleotides, the CDR3 is TGTGCCTGTGGCACTCTACTGCCGGTGAATACCGATAAACTCATCTTT.

The J gene was identified as TRDJ1, and no V gene was called. The CDR3 runs 18 residues. The CDR3 region is CALGVALAARLYTDKLIF. Written as DNA, the CDR3 is TGTGCTCTTGGGGTTGCTCTCGCGGCCCGCCTCTACACCGATAAACTCATCTTT.